The 5 T cell receptor beta chains below all came from one sample that was sequenced in a study of T cells after yellow fever vaccination. TCRdb re-analysed the 5' RACE reads in MiXCR, keeping a single row per CDR3 protein. The table lists roughly 150,000 distinct CDR3 sequences, 6.5% to 8.5% of them singletons, with over 2% in the top ten. The sequencing used CD4+ T cells sorted from PBMCs, collected 5 to 6 days after the first yellow fever vaccination. These receptor sequences come from a man aged 18 to 30 who received the YFV17D yellow fever vaccine.

At least ten counts were recorded for this clonotype. The chain employs TRBV4-1 and TRBJ2-4, with D perhaps matching TRBD2 (6 bases). The CDR3 is 16 amino acids. The germline gives CDR1 MGHRA, CDR2 YSYEKL. V lost 5 bases to trimming and J lost 0 bases, with 14 bases between them. The chain's CDR3 is CASSFRRGLAKNIQYF. The CDR3 region has the DNA TGCGCCAGCAGCTTCCGGCGGGGACTAGCCAAAAACATTCAGTACTTC.

In this sample, this clonotype turned up a few times. The V gene is TRBV5-1, the J gene TRBJ2-2; possibly TRBD2 for D (5 bases). Per the germline V gene, CDR1 is SGHRS and CDR2 is YFSETQ. Between the trimmed V and J ends, which lost 0 bases and 5 bases, there was a span of 11 bases. The length of the CDR3 is 15 residues. The CDR3: CASSLGQWETGELFF. The CDR3 coding sequence is TGCGCCAGCAGCTTGGGTCAGTGGGAGACCGGGGAGCTGTTTTTT.

The chain couples TRBV19 to TRBJ1-5; unclear D gene. The V end was cut by 5 bases, the J end by 2 bases, with 13 bases between. CDR1 is LNHDA, CDR2 SQIVND, per germline (reference sequence). The CDR3 extends over 15 amino acids. The CDR3 DNA reads TGTGCCAGTAGTCTGAGGGTTCAAGGCAATCAGCCCCAGCATTTT. Translation gives CASSLRVQGNQPQHF.

There are many counts of this clonotype. The chain links TRBV20-1 to TRBJ1-4; tentatively, D is TRBD1 (6 bases). This CDR3 contains 13 residues. Per germline, CDR1 DFQATT and CDR2 SNEGSKA (reference sequence). Trimming stripped 3 bases from V and 5 bases from J, with 10 bases between. The DNA of the CDR3 is TGCAGTGCTAGTCAGGGGTCCAATGAAAAACTGTTTTTT. Translation gives CSASQGSNEKLFF.

This clonotype was seen ten or more times. The chain carries TRBV20-1 and TRBJ2-3; D might be TRBD1 or TRBD2, each matching 5 bases. Germline-derived CDR1 and CDR2 are DFQATT and SNEGSKA (reference sequence). The CDR3 sequence is 16 residues long. V lost 0 bases, J lost 1 base, and 14 bases lay in between. The CDR3 protein is CSARDPGRGGTDTQYF. In DNA, the CDR3 is TGCAGTGCTAGAGATCCAGGTCGGGGCGGCACAGATACGCAGTATTTT.